This T cell receptor (beta chain) was recovered during a study of T cell responses to AZD1222 COVID-19 vaccine listed by TCRdb under 2021. Background for the entire study: A total of about 240 trial participants underwent TCR sequencing, of whom around 200 received two doses of AZD1222 and some 25 received two doses of the MenACWY control vaccine. Trial participants were enrolled by age into subgroups of 18-55, 56-69 and 70-plus years, and approximately 150, 30 and 60 TCR-sequenced participants, respectively, were included in these subgroups.

The full study reports these points: Participants were mostly white British and included more females than males, and it was suggested by the authors that clonal diversity may have been underestimated. In the small 56-69-year group, the increase in depth fell short of significance, most likely because of low power. Conclusions about previously exposed vaccinees were limited because only six AZD1222 recipients were SARS-CoV-2 seropositive at baseline. A significant rise in spike-specific TCR breadth and depth was observed after two AZD1222 doses relative to day 0 and relative to MenACWY recipients. No day 14 peak-response samples were available, so repertoires were characterized only after the peak T cell response. Reportedly, almost half of the unique spike-specific TCRs recognized epitopes lying outside the regions that are mutated in the B.1.351 and B.1.1.7 variants. CD4 TCRs associated with the vaccine covered the entire spike protein, and the dominant responses were in regions 160-218 and 743-854.

The CDR3 regions of human TCRbeta chains were analyzed by immunosequencing. The study's own analysis went as follows. TCRs in the repertoires were matched against a reference library of SARS-CoV-2-specific TCRs that had been generated with the MIRA antigen-specificity platform. Breadth was defined as the fraction of unique TCRs that were SARS-CoV-2-associated, and depth was defined as the fraction of total T cells that were SARS-CoV-2-associated. Each spike-specific TCR was assigned to its reactive spike region and to a CD4 or CD8 class using the MIRA data. Log10-transformed breadth and depth values were compared by one-way ANOVA with Sidak's multiple comparisons tests. The clones in this table, taken by TCRdb from immuneACCESS, are in-frame only. Not every clone is retained; where verified, under half of the shortfall comes from an unresolved V gene, and the cause of the rest is unknown. V and J calls and clone size are given by that table; D and trimming were obtained from the DNA. For this sample the table gives over 90,000 clones, of which about 93% were detected only once. In total, the top ten clones hold 3.1% of the sample.

Comments on this clone: The antigen it recognizes is unknown. The sample holds no much larger clone one base away, and base qualities are not on file.

In light of the paper, this sample's time point label describes: about 28 days (+/-7) after the second vaccine dose. AZD1222 recipients whose second dose came at about 4 weeks and those whose second dose came at about 12 weeks were combined into one group, since spike-specific TCR depth and breadth did not differ between the two schedules. Samples from vaccinated people were obtained from the UK trials COV001 and COV002, which included a single-blind randomized controlled phase 2/3 trial of AZD1222 (ChAdOx1 nCoV-19) in healthy adults. For TCRbeta chain sequencing, PBMC samples from trial participants were taken at day 0 and at day 28 after the second dose. The CDR3 contains 15 residues, cysteine and phenylalanine counted. CDR3 DNA is the only sequence kept; it has 45 bases, read in frame from the first base. At the junction V is shortened by 1 base and J by 2 bases; bases outside the gene matches: 3. The germline V gene yields MNHEY for CDR1 and SVGAGI for CDR2.

The clonotype originates from an adult who received the AZD1222 COVID-19 vaccine. The chain uses TRBV6-5 and TRBJ2-7; 9 of the junction bases match TRBD2. The sample consisted of peripheral blood, taken 28 days after the second AZD1222 dose. The DNA sequence is given as TGTGCCAGCAGTTACTTTGCTAGCGGGGCCTACGAGCAGTACTTC. Its coded protein is CASSYFASGAYEQYF.